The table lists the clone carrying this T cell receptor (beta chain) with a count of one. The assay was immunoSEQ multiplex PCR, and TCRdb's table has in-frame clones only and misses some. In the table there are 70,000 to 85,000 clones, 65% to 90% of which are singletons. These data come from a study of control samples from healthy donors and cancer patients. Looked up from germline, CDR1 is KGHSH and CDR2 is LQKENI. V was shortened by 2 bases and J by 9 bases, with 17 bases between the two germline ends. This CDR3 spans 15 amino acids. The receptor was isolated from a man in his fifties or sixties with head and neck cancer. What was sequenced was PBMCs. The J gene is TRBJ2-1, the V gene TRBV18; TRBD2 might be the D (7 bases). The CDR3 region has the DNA TGTGCCAGCTCACCAACGGCTCCGCGGGGGCGTGAGCAGTTCTTC. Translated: CASSPTAPRGREQFF.